The subject of this entry is one T cell receptor (beta chain). These data belong to a study of blood T cell repertoires in COVID-19. Study summary: Samples representing acute and convalescent COVID-19 were sourced from the United States, Italy and Spain. From T cells, B-cell-depleted T cells, or PBMCs came the material, which was cDNA or gDNA.

Authors' data handling: Amplification of reference gene primers was used by the study to estimate nucleated cell counts. TCRdb's table, derived via immunoSEQ multiplex PCR, lists solely in-frame clones and lacks some. The V and J calls and the clone size are those of that table, but D and trimming were determined from the DNA. Of under 150,000 clones detected, around 81% appear once; the ten largest clones hold about 8%. Trimming took 9 bases from V and 2 from J, leaving 8 bases between them. The CDR3 spans 12 residues. The V gene's germline CDR1 is KGHDR and CDR2 SFDVKD. The sequence came from an older woman with active or convalescent COVID-19. Sequenced material: peripheral blood. V is TRBV24-1 and J is TRBJ2-3, with D tentatively TRBD1 (5 bases). As DNA, the CDR3 is TGTGCCACCCAGGGTTTCACAGATACGCAGTATTTT. Protein: CATQGFTDTQYF.